The rows below give T cell receptor beta chains drawn from one sample of a study of cytomegalovirus exposure and HLA in healthy donors. Assay: immunoSEQ multiplex PCR; the TCRdb copy retains only in-frame clones and omits some. This sample has about 91,000 clones; 86% occur once, and the top ten carry approximately 10%. Sequencing was performed on PBMCs. The receptor source for this set is a man aged 30-40 years in good health and CMV-seropositive. Each CDR3 is given with its conserved first and last residue. A D gene is named only where the DNA matches it firmly. Size values are once, few and many counts, or a class for expanded clones, and some rows have none.

>TRBV7-6|TRBD1|TRBJ2-5|.
CASSSPDRRETQYF
TGTGCCAGCAGCTCACCGGACAGGAGAGAGACCCAGTACTTC
>TRBV2|.|TRBJ1-3|.
CASSEEPYTIYF
TGTGCCAGCAGTGAAGAGCCCTACACCATATATTTT
>TRBV5-1|TRBD2|TRBJ2-2|.
CATGTSASGELFF
TGCGCAACCGGGACTAGCGCTTCGGGGGAGCTGTTTTTT
>TRBV11-2|.|TRBJ1-1|.
CASSPGGITEAFF
TGTGCCAGCAGCCCGGGAGGAATCACTGAAGCTTTCTTT
>TRBV29-1|.|TRBJ1-1|.
CSVDWYGSGTEAFF
TGCAGCGTTGATTGGTATGGCTCGGGGACTGAAGCTTTCTTT
>TRBV19|TRBD1|TRBJ1-1|.
CASSRDRGITEAFF
TGTGCCAGTAGCCGGGACAGGGGGATCACTGAAGCTTTCTTT
>TRBV19|.|TRBJ2-7|.
CARPKTGRTSSYEQYF
TGTGCCAGACCGAAGACAGGCCGAACGAGCTCCTACGAGCAGTACTTC
>TRBV7-2|TRBD2|TRBJ2-2|few
CASSLIAGRFGELFF
TGTGCCAGCAGCTTAATAGCGGGACGGTTCGGGGAGCTGTTTTTT
>TRBV5-1|.|TRBJ2-7|.
CASSPPGPPYEQYF
TGCGCCAGCAGCCCACCAGGGCCGCCCTACGAGCAGTACTTC
>TRBV4-1|.|TRBJ2-1|few
CASSQEAGSSYNEQFF
TGCGCCAGCAGCCAAGAAGCGGGTAGCTCCTACAATGAGCAGTTCTTC
>TRBV5-1|.|TRBJ2-7|.
CASRWAGTYEQYF
TGCGCCAGCAGATGGGCAGGCACCTACGAGCAGTACTTC
>TRBV7-3|TRBD1|TRBJ1-6|.
CASSSQGASLSPLHF
TGTGCCAGCAGCTCCCAGGGGGCTAGCCTTTCACCCCTCCACTTT
>TRBV9|.|TRBJ2-1|.
CASSATRDSGILEQLF
TGTGCCAGCAGCGCTACACGGGACTCCGGAATCTTGGAGCAGCTCTTC
>TRBV10-1|.|TRBJ2-2|.
CASSESSSGELFF
TGCGCCAGCAGTGAGTCTTCGTCCGGGGAGCTGTTTTTT
>TRBV6-6|TRBD1|TRBJ1-5|.
CATSTGGSQPQHF
TGTGCCACCTCTACAGGGGGCTCTCAGCCCCAGCATTTT
>TRBV5-4|TRBD1|TRBJ2-5|.
CASRVGTDPRETQYF
TGTGCCAGCAGAGTGGGGACAGACCCCCGAGAGACCCAGTACTTC
>TRBV6-1|TRBD1|TRBJ2-1|few
CASRRQGSNEQFF
TGTGCCAGCAGGCGACAGGGATCAAATGAGCAGTTCTTC
>TRBV28|.|TRBJ2-7|.
CASSPTGFMDYEQYF
TGTGCCAGCAGTCCTACAGGGTTCATGGATTACGAGCAGTACTTC
>TRBV2|.|TRBJ1-5|.
CASSEWTAAGNQPQHF
TGTGCCAGCAGTGAATGGACAGCGGCGGGCAATCAGCCCCAGCATTTT
>TRBV10-3|TRBD1|TRBJ2-7|.
CAISATKGASYEQYF
TGTGCCATCAGTGCCACAAAGGGGGCCTCCTACGAGCAGTACTTC
>TRBV6-5|TRBD1|TRBJ1-5|few
CASRPGGTGQPQHF
TGTGCCAGCAGGCCAGGGGGCACTGGGCAGCCCCAGCATTTT
>TRBV28|TRBD1|TRBJ2-7|once
CASSLRDSPYEQYF
TGTGCCAGCAGCCTCCGGGACAGTCCCTACGAGCAGTACTTC
>TRBV27|TRBD1|TRBJ2-7|few
CASSLRGQFESSYEQYF
TGTGCCAGCAGTTTAAGGGGACAGTTCGAGAGCTCCTACGAGCAGTACTTC
>TRBV6-1|.|TRBJ2-5|once
CASSESGEETQYF
TGTGCCAGCAGTGAGTCGGGAGAAGAGACCCAGTACTTC
>TRBV19|TRBD1|TRBJ1-2|few
CASSSDRGFYGYTF
TGTGCCAGTAGCTCCGACAGGGGGTTCTATGGCTACACCTTC
>TRBV2|.|TRBJ2-7|few
CASSPDNREQYF
TGTGCCAGCAGCCCGGACAATCGCGAGCAGTACTTC
>TRBV19|.|TRBJ1-1|.
CASSILGAGPMNTEAFF
TGTGCCAGTAGTATACTTGGGGCAGGGCCCATGAACACTGAAGCTTTCTTT
>TRBV28|TRBD2|TRBJ2-7|.
CASSYSGILYEQYF
TGTGCCAGCAGTTATAGCGGGATATTGTACGAGCAGTACTTC
>TRBV27|.|TRBJ2-5|.
CASSSLRQPNYQETQYF
TGTGCCAGCAGTTCCCTACGACAGCCGAATTATCAAGAGACCCAGTACTTC
>TRBV13|TRBD1|TRBJ2-3|.
CASSPETGSTDTQYF
TGTGCCAGCAGCCCTGAGACAGGGAGCACAGATACGCAGTATTTT
>TRBV7-9|.|TRBJ2-7|.
CSSSSSSYEQYF
TGTTCCAGCAGCTCCAGCTCCTACGAGCAGTACTTC
>TRBV5-1|.|TRBJ2-1|.
CASSQDPSRAQGNEQFF
TGCGCCAGCAGCCAAGATCCGTCACGGGCTCAGGGCAATGAGCAGTTCTTC
>TRBV6-1|.|TRBJ1-1|few
CASNYKRNTEAFF
TGTGCCAGCAATTATAAGAGGAACACTGAAGCTTTCTTT
>TRBV5-1|TRBD2|TRBJ2-1|once
CASSPGLESYNEQFF
TGCGCCAGCAGCCCGGGACTAGAGTCCTACAATGAGCAGTTCTTC
>TRBV11-2|.|TRBJ2-7|.
CASSYNYEQYF
TGTGCCAGCAGCTATAACTACGAGCAGTACTTC
>TRBV5-1|.|TRBJ2-2|.
CASSLQGTGELFF
TGCGCCAGCAGCTTGCAGGGGACCGGGGAGCTGTTTTTT
>TRBV28|TRBD2|TRBJ2-2|.
CASSFMAGAGGELFF
TGTGCCAGCAGTTTCATGGCGGGAGCCGGCGGGGAGCTGTTTTTT
>TRBV9|.|TRBJ1-1|.
CASSVVVDTEAFF
TGTGCCAGCAGCGTAGTCGTTGACACTGAAGCTTTCTTT
>TRBV5-1|TRBD2|TRBJ2-5|.
CASSWTSGGQETQYF
TGCGCCAGCAGCTGGACTAGCGGAGGGCAAGAGACCCAGTACTTC
>TRBV18|.|TRBJ1-4|.
CASSQASDEKLFF
TGTGCCAGCTCACAAGCGAGTGACGAAAAACTGTTTTTT
>TRBV7-2|.|TRBJ2-1|.
CASSPLAAEDNEQFF
TGTGCCAGCAGCCCACTAGCAGCCGAAGACAATGAGCAGTTCTTC